This T cell receptor (beta chain) is from a study of T cells in Graves' hyperthyroidism and ophthalmopathy. This clonotype turned up a few times. TCR beta CDR3 sequences were amplified from RNA transcripts. The HTBI set primed first-round TCR CDR3 RT-PCR. TCRdb itself ran the multiplex PCR reads through MiXCR, one entry per CDR3 protein. The sample comprises over 700,000 distinct CDR3 sequences, 38% of which are singletons, and approximately 10% rests with the top ten. V lost 6 bases to trimming and J lost 4 bases; unmatched junction nucleotides: 9. The CDR3 spans 15 residues. The clonotype comes from a man younger than 35 with Graves' hyperthyroidism. The sequencing sample was made of blood. V is TRBV12-3 or TRBV12-4 and J is TRBJ1-2; 9 bases match TRBD1. In DNA form, the CDR3 reads TGTGCCAGCAGCCTGACAGGGGGGTGGGGCTATGGCTACACCTTC. Residues: CASSLTGGWGYGYTF.